This T cell receptor beta chain was found in a study of shared T cell receptors in the human thymus. The assay was immunoSEQ multiplex PCR, and TCRdb's table has in-frame clones only and misses some. Among roughly 560,000 clones listed, about 80% were seen once. The CDR3 length is 14 residues. With 6 bases clipped from V and 6 bases from J, the junction kept 10 bases outside the gene matches. Germline V CDR1 and CDR2: LNHDA, SQIVND (reference sequence). The same specimen was also included in a second study, on human thymus T cells. In that study: Donation came from healthy Finnish infants having corrective surgery for congenital heart defects. Resected material from corrective heart surgery provided the thymus tissue analysed. Use of V and J genes seemed skewed within the thymic and blood repertoires.

The clonotype was recovered from a boy under three years old with a congenital heart defect. The sequenced material came from thymocytes. J is TRBJ2-7 and V is TRBV19; TRBD2 matches at 8 bases. The CDR3 DNA is TGTGCCAGTAGCCAGACTAGCGTCCCCTCCGAGCAGTACTTC. Translation: CASSQTSVPSEQYF.